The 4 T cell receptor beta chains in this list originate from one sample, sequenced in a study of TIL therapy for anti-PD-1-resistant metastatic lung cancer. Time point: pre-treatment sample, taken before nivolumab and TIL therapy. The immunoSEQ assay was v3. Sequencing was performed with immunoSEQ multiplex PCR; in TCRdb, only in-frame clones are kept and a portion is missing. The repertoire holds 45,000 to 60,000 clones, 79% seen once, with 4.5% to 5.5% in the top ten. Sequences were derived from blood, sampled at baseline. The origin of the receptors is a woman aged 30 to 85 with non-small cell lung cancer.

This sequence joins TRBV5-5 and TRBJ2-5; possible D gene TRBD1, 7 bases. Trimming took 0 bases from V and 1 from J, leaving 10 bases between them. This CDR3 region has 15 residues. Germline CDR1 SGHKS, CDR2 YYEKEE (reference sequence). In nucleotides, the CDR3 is TGTGCCAGCAGCTTGGTGCGGGACAGCCAAGAGACCCAGTACTTC. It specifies CASSLVRDSQETQYF. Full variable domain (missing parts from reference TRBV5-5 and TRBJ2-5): DAGVTQSPTHLIKTRGQQVTLRCSPISGHKSVSWYQQVLGQGPQFIFQYYEKEERGRGNFPDRFSARQFPNYSSELNVNALLLGDSALYLCASSLVRDSQETQYFGPGTRLLVL.

CDR3: CASSESGTGWSTQYF. In DNA form, the CDR3 reads TGCGCCAGCAGTGAGTCGGGGACAGGGTGGAGTACGCAGTATTTT. The genes are TRBV10-1 and TRBJ2-3, with TRBD1 identical over 9 bases. CDR1 WNHNN and CDR2 SYGVQD come from the germline V gene (reference sequence). The CDR3 has 15 amino acids. V shed 0 bases, J shed 8 bases, and the junction held 6 bases outside the gene matches.

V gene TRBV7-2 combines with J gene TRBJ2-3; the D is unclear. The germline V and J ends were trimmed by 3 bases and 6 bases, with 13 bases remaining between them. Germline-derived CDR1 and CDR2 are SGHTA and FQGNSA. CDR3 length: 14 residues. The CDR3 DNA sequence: TGTGCCAGCAGCTTCACCCTTTTGGCCGATACGCAGTATTTT. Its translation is CASSFTLLADTQYF.

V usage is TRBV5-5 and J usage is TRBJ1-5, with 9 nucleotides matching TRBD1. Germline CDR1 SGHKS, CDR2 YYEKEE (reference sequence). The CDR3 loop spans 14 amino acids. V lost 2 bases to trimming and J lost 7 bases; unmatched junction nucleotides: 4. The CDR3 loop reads CASSFTGGRQPQHF. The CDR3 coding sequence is TGTGCCAGCAGCTTCACAGGGGGCAGACAGCCCCAGCATTTT.